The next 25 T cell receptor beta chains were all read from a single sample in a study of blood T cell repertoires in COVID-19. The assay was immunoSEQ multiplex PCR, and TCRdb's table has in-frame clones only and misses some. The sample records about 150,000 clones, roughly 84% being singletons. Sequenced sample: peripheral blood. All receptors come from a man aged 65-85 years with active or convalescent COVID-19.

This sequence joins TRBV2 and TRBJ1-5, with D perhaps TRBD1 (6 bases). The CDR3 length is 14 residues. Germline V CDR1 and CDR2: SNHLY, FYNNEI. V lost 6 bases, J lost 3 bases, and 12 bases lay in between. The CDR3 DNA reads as TGTGCCAGCAGGGACAGAGGCTTCAATCAGCCCCAGCATTTT. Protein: CASRDRGFNQPQHF.

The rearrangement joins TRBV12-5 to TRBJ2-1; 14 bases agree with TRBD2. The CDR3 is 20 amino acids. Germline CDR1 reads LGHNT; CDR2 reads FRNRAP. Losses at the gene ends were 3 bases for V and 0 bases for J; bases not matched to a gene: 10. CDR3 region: CASGFVGLAGVLSSYNEQFF. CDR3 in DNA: TGTGCTAGTGGTTTTGTGGGACTAGCGGGAGTTCTAAGCTCCTACAATGAGCAGTTCTTC.

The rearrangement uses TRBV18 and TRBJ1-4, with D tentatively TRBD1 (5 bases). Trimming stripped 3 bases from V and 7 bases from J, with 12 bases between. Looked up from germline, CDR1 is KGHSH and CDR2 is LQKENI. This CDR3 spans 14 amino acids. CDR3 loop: CASSPRVGGEKLFF. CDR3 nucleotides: TGTGCCAGCTCACCCCGGGTCGGGGGTGAAAAACTGTTTTTT.

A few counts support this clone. Here the CDR3 reads CASSPGLAGAEQYF. CDR3 bases: TGTGCCAGCAGCCCGGGACTAGCGGGAGCCGAGCAGTACTTC. The chain links TRBV11-3 to TRBJ2-7; 14 bases map to TRBD2. Per germline, CDR1 SGHNT and CDR2 YENEEA. The CDR3 loop spans 14 amino acids. The V gene end was trimmed by 5 bases and the J gene end by 6 bases; junction bases not matched to a gene: 3.

The CDR3 region has the DNA TGTGCCAGCAGCTTATATCGGGGGGCTTTCTCCTACAATGAGCAGTTCTTC. Amino acids: CASSLYRGAFSYNEQFF. The gene calls are TRBV7-9 and TRBJ2-1; D may be TRBD2 (7 bases). Trimming pared 2 bases from V and 0 bases from J, leaving 14 bases between. Germline V gene lookup returns CDR1 SEHNR and CDR2 FQNEAQ (reference sequence). The CDR3 is made up of 17 amino acids. The variable domain in full, with the rest retrieved from reference TRBV7-9 and TRBJ2-1, is DTGVSQNPRHKITKRGQNVTFRCDPISEHNRLYWYRQTLGQGPEFLTYFQNEAQLEKSRLLSDRFSAERPKGSFSTLEIQRTEQGDSAMYLCASSLYRGAFSYNEQFFGPGTRLTVL.

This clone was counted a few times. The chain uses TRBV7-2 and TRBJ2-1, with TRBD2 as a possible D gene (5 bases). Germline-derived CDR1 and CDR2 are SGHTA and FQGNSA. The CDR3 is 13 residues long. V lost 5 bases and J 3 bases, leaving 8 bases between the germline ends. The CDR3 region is CASSVRDYNEQFF. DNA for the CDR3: TGTGCCAGCAGCGTCCGGGACTACAATGAGCAGTTCTTC.

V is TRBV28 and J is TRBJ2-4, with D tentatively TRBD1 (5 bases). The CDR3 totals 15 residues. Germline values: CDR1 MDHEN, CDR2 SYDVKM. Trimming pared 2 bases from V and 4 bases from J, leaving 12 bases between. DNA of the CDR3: TGTGCCAGCAGTTTAAGGACATCACCTAAAAACATTCAGTACTTC. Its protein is CASSLRTSPKNIQYF.

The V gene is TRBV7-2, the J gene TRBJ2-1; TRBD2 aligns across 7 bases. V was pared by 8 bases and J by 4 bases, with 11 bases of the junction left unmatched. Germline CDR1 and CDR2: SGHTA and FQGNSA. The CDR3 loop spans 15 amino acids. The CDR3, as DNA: TGTGCCAGCCGCCGGGAGGCGGGAGTGTACAATGAGCAGTTCTTC. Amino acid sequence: CASRREAGVYNEQFF.

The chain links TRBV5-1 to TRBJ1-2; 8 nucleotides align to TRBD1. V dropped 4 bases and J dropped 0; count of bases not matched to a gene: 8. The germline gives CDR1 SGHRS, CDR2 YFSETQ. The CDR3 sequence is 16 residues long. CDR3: CASSARGQYTNYGYTF. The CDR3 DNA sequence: TGCGCCAGCAGCGCCAGGGGGCAATATACTAACTATGGCTACACCTTC.

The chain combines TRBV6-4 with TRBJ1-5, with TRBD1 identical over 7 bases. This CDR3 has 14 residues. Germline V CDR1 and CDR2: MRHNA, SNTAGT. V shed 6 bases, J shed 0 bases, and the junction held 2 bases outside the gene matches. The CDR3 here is CASRTGFSNQPQHF. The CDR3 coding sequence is TGTGCCAGCAGGACAGGGTTTAGCAATCAGCCCCAGCATTTT.

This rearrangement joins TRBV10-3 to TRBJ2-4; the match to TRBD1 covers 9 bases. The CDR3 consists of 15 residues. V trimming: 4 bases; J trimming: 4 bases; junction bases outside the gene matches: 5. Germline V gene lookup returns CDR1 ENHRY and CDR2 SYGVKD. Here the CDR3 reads CAISVSDRGKNIQYF. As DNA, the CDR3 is TGTGCCATCAGTGTGTCGGACAGGGGAAAAAACATTCAGTACTTC.

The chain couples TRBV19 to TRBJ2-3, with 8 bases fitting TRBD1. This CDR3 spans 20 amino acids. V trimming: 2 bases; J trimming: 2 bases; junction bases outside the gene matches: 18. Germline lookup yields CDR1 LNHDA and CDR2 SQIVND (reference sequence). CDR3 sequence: CASSINGPIIGQGNTDTQYF. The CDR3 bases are TGTGCCAGTAGTATAAATGGCCCAATCATAGGACAGGGAAACACAGATACGCAGTATTTT.

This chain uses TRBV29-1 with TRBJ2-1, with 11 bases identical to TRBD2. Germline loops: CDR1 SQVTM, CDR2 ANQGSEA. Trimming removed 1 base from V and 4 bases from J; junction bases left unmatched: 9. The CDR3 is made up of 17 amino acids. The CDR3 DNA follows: TGCAGCGTTGAAGGGCTAGCGGGAGGAGTCTATTACAATGAGCAGTTCTTC. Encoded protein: CSVEGLAGGVYYNEQFF.

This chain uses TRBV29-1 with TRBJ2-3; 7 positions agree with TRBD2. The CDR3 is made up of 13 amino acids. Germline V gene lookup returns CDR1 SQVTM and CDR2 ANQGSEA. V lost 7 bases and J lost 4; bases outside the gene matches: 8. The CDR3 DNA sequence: TGCAGCGCGAAGCGGGAATTAGCAGATACGCAGTATTTT. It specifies CSAKRELADTQYF.

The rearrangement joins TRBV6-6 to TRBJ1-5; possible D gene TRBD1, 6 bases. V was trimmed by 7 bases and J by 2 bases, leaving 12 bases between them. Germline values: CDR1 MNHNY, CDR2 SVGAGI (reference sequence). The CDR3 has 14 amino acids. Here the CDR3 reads CASKGPGGNQPQHF. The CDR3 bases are TGTGCCAGCAAGGGGCCAGGGGGCAATCAGCCCCAGCATTTT.

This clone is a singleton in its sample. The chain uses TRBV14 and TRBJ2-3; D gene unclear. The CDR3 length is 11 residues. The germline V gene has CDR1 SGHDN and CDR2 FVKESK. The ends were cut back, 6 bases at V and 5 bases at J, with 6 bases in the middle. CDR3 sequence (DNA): TGTGCCAGCAGTCGACTAGATACGCAGTATTTT. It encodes CASSRLDTQYF.

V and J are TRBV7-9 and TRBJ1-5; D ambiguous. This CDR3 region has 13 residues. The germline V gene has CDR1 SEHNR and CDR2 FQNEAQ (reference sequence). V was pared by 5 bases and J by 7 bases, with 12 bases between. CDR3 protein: CASSPRSGQPQHF. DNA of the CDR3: TGTGCCAGCAGCCCACGATCAGGCCAGCCCCAGCATTTT. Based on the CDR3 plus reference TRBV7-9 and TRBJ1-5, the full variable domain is DTGVSQNPRHKITKRGQNVTFRCDPISEHNRLYWYRQTLGQGPEFLTYFQNEAQLEKSRLLSDRFSAERPKGSFSTLEIQRTEQGDSAMYLCASSPRSGQPQHFGDGTRLSIL.

The CDR3 DNA sequence: TGTGCCAGCGGTCGACAGAACTATGGCTACACCTTC. It translates to CASGRQNYGYTF. The rearrangement links TRBV5-6 to TRBJ1-2; D is possibly TRBD1 (5 bases). Germline assignment: CDR1 SGHDT and CDR2 YYEEEE. V lost 7 bases and J lost 2, with 9 bases in between. The CDR3 is 12 residues long. The full variable domain, in which reference TRBV5-6 and TRBJ1-2 provide the parts outside the CDR3, is DAGVTQSPTHLIKTRGQQVTLRCSPKSGHDTVSWYQQALGQGPQFIFQYYEEEERQRGNFPDRFSGHQFPNYSSELNVNALLLGDSALYLCASGRQNYGYTFGSGTRLTVV.

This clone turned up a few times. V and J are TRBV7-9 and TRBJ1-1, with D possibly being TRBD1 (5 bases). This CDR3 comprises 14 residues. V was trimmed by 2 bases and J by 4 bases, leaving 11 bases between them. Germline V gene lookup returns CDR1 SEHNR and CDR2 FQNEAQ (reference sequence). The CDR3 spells CASSLRREGTEAFF. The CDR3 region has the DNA TGTGCCAGCAGCTTACGCAGGGAAGGCACTGAAGCTTTCTTT.

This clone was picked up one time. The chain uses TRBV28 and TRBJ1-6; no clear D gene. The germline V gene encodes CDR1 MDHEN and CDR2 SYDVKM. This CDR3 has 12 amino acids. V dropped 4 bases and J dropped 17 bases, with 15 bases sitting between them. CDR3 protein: CASSSPRTKIHF. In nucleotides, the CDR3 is TGTGCCAGCAGTTCTCCGCGGACTAAGATCCACTTT.

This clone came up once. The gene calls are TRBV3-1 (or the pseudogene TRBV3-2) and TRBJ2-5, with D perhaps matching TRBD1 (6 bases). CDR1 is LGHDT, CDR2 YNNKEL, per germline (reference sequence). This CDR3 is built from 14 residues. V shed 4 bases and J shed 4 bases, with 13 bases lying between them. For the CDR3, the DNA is TGTGCCAGCAGCCCAACGGGACACGGAGAGACCCAGTACTTC. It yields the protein CASSPTGHGETQYF.

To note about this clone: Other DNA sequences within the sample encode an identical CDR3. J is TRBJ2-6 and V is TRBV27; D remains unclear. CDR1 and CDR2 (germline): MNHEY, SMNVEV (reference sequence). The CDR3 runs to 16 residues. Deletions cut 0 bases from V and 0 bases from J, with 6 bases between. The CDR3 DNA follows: TGTGCCAGCAGTTTATCTGGGCCCTCTGGGGCCAACGTCCTGACTTTC. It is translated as CASSLSGPSGANVLTF. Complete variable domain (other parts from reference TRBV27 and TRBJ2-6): EAQVTQNPRYLITVTGKKLTVTCSQNMNHEYMSWYRQDPGLGLRQIYYSMNVEVTDKGDVPEGYKVSRKEKRNFPLILESPSPNQTSLYFCASSLSGPSGANVLTFGAGSRLTVL.

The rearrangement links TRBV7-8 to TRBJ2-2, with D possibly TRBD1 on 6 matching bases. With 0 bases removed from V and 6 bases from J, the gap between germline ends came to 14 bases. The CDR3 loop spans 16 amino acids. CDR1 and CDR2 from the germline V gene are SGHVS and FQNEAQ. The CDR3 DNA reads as TGTGCCAGCAGCTTAGCAACAGGGAGAGGTGCCGGGGAGCTGTTTTTT. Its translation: CASSLATGRGAGELFF.

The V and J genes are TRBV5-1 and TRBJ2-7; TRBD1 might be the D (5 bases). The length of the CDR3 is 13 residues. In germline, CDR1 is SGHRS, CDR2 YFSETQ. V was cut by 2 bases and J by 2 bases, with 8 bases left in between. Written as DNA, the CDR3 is TGCGCCAGCAGCTTTGACAGCCCCTACGAGCAGTACTTC. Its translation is CASSFDSPYEQYF. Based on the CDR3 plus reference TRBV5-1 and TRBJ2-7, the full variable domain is KAGVTQTPRYLIKTRGQQVTLSCSPISGHRSVSWYQQTPGQGLQFLFEYFSETQRNKGNFPGRFSGRQFSNSRSEMNVSTLELGDSALYLCASSFDSPYEQYFGPGTRLTVT.

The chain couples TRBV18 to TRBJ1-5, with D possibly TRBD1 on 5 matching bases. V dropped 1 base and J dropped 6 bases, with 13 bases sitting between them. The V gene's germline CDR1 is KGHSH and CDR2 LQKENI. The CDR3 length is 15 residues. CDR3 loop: CASSPLGRVAQPQHF. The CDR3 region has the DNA TGTGCCAGCTCACCACTCGGCAGGGTGGCTCAGCCCCAGCATTTT.